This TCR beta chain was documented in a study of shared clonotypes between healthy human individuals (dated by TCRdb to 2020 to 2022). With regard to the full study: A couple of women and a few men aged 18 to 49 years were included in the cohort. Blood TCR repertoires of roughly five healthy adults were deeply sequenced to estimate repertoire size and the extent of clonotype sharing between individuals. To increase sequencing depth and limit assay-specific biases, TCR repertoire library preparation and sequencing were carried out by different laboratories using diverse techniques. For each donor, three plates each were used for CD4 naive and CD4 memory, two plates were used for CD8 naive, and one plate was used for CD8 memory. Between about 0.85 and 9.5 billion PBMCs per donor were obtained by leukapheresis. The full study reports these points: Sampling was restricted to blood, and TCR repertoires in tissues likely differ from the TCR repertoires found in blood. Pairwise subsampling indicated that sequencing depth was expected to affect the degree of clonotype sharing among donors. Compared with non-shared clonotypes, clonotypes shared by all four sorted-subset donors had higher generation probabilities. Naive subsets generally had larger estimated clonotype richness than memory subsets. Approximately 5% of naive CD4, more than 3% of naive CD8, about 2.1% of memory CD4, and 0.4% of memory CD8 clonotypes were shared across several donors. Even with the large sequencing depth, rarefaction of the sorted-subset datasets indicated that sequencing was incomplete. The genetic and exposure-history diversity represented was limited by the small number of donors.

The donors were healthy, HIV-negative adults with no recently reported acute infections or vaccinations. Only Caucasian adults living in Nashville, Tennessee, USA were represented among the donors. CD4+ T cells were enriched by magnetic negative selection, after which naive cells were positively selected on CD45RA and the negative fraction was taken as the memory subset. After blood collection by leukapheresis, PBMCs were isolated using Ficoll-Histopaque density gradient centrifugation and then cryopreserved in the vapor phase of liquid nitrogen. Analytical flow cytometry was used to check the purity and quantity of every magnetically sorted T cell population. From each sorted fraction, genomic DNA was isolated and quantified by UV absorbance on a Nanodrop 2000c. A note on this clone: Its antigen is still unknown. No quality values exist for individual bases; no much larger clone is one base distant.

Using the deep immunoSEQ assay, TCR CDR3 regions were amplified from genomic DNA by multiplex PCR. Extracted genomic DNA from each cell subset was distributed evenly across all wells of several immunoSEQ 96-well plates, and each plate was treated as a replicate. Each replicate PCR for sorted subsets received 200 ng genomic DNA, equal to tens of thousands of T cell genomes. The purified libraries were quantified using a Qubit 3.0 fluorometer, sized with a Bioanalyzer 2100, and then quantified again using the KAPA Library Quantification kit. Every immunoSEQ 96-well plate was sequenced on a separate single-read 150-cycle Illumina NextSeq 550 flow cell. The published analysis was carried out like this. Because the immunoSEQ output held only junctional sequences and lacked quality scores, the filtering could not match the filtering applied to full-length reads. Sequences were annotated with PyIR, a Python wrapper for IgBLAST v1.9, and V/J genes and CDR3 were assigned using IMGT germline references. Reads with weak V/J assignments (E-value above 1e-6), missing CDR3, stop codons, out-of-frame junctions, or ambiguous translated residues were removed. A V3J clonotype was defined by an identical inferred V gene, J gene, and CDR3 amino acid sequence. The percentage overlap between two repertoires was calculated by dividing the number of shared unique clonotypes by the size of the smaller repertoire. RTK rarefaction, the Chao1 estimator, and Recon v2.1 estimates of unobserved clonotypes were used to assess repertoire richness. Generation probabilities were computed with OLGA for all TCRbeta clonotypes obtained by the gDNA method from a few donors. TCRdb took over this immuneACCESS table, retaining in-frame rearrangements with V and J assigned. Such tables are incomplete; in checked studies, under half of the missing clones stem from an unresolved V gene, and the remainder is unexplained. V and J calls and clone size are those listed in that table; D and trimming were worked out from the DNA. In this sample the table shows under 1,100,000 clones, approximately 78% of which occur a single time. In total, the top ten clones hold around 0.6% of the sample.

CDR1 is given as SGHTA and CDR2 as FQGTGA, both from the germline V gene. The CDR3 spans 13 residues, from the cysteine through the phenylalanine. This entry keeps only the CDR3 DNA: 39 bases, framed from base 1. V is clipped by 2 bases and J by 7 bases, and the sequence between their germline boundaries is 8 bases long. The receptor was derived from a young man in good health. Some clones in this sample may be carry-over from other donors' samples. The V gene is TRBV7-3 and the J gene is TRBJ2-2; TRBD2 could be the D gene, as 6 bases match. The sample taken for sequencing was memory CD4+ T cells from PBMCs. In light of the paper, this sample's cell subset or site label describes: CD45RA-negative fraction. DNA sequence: TGTGCCAGCAGCTTATTAGCGGTCGGGGAGCTGTTTTTT. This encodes CASSLLAVGELFF.